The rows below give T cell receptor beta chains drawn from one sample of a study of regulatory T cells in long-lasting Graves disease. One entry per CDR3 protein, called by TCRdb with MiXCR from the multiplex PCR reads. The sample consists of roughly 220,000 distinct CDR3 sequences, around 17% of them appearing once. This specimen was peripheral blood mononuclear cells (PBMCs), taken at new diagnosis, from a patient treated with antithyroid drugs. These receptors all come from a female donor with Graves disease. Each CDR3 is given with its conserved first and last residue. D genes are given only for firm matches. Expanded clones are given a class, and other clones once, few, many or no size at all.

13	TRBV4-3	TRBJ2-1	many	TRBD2	CASSRGLADEQFF	TGCGCCAGCAGCCGGGGACTAGCGGATGAGCAGTTCTTC
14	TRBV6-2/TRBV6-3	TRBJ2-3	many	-	CASSYDGSSDTQYF	TGTGCCAGCAGTTACGACGGGAGTTCTGATACGCAGTATTTT
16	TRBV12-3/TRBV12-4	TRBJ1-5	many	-	CASSPSAAATKQPQHF	TGTGCCAGCAGTCCCAGCGCCGCGGCTACAAAGCAGCCCCAGCATTTT
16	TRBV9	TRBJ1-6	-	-	CASSVRDGVGNSPLHF	TGTGCCAGCAGCGTCCGGGACGGGGTAGGAAATTCACCCCTCCACTTT
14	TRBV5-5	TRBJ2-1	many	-	CATRRGDGSNEQFF	TGTGCCACCCGCCGAGGGGATGGAAGCAATGAGCAGTTCTTC
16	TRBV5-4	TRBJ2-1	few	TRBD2	CASSSSLAGQYNEQFF	TGTGCCAGCAGCTCCTCACTAGCGGGCCAGTACAATGAGCAGTTCTTC
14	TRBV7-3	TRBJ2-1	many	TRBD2	CASSNSGRRNEQFF	TGTGCCAGCAGCAATAGCGGGAGACGCAATGAGCAGTTCTTC
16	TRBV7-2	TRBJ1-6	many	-	CASSLLAGARNSPLHF	TGTGCCAGCAGCTTACTGGCAGGGGCGAGGAATTCACCCCTCCACTTT
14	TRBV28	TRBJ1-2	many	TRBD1	CASSRILQGSGYTF	TGTGCCAGCAGTCGCATTTTACAGGGGTCTGGCTACACCTTC
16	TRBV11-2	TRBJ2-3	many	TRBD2	CASSLVGRTSTDTQYF	TGTGCCAGCAGCTTAGTCGGGAGGACTAGCACAGATACGCAGTATTTT
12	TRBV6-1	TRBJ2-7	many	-	CASRRHDYEQYF	TGTGCCAGCAGAAGACACGACTACGAGCAGTACTTC
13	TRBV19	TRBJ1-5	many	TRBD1	CASSSDRDQPQHF	TGTGCCAGTAGTTCGGACAGGGACCAGCCCCAGCATTTT
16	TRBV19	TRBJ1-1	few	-	CASRDFAGTQNTEAFF	TGTGCCAGTAGAGATTTTGCCGGGACACAGAACACTGAAGCTTTCTTT
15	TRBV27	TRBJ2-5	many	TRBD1	CASTHRDRGGETQYF	TGTGCCAGCACACACCGGGACAGGGGGGGGGAGACCCAGTACTTC
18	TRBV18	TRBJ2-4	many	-	CASSPRGTSLRIKNIQYF	TGTGCCAGCTCACCGAGGGGGACCTCACTAAGAATTAAAAACATTCAGTACTTC
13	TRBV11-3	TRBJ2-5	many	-	CASSLDPGETQYF	TGTGCCAGCAGCTTAGATCCGGGGGAGACCCAGTACTTC